Listed below are T cell receptor beta chains from one sample, sequenced in a study of shared clonotypes between healthy human individuals. Profiled with immunoSEQ multiplex PCR; TCRdb holds only in-frame clones, not every one. The sample contains a few million clones, over 85% of which appear only once. Sequenced input: naive CD4+ T cells from PBMCs. The receptors come from a man between 18 and 35 years old in good health. Some clones in this sample may be carry-over from other donors' samples. CDR3s include the opening cysteine and the closing phenylalanine or tryptophan. A D gene is named only where the DNA matches it firmly. Only part of the rows carry a size: once, few, many, or a class if the clone is expanded.

.	TRBJ1-2	.	TRBV6-5	CASSPGRWGYTF	TGTGCCAGCAGCCCGGGCCGATGGGGCTACACCTTC
.	TRBJ2-3	.	TRBV5-1	CASSLELFILAPRTTDTQYF	TGCGCCAGCAGCTTGGAACTCTTTATCCTAGCGCCAAGAACCACAGATACGCAGTATTTT
few	TRBJ2-2	.	TRBV23-1	CASSQPHNPRRGTGELFF	TGCGCCAGCAGTCAACCGCATAACCCCAGGAGAGGCACCGGGGAGCTGTTTTTT
.	TRBJ1-4	.	TRBV28	CASSSPGGSLGGILFF	TGTGCCAGCAGTTCCCCGGGCGGGTCTCTCGGAGGTATCCTGTTTTTT
.	TRBJ2-7	.	TRBV21-1	CASSRGKGVSYEQYF	TGTGCCAGCAGCCGGGGGAAGGGGGTCTCCTACGAGCAGTACTTC
.	TRBJ2-3	TRBD2	TRBV28	CASSLISGRGTDTQYF	TGTGCCAGCAGTTTAATAAGCGGGAGGGGTACAGATACGCAGTATTTT
.	TRBJ2-6	.	TRBV5-6	CASSFGGTRANVLTF	TGTGCCAGCAGCTTTGGCGGTACTAGGGCCAACGTCCTGACTTTC
.	TRBJ2-3	.	TRBV6-1	CASRDWDTQYF	TGTGCCAGCAGGGACTGGGATACGCAGTATTTT
.	TRBJ2-7	TRBD1	TRBV18	CASSPLGQEVGQYF	TGTGCCAGCTCACCGTTGGGACAGGAGGTTGGACAGTACTTC
.	TRBJ1-1	.	TRBV7-9	CASSFLQGTEAFF	TGTGCCAGCAGTTTTCTACAGGGCACTGAAGCTTTCTTT
.	TRBJ2-3	.	TRBV6-1	CASREFATSGADTQYF	TGTGCCAGCAGAGAATTCGCCACCTCGGGGGCAGATACGCAGTATTTT
few	TRBJ2-1	TRBD2	TRBV5-4	CASSLASGRANEQFF	TGTGCCAGCAGCTTGGCTAGCGGGAGGGCCAATGAGCAGTTCTTC
once	TRBJ2-3	TRBD2	TRBV4-2	CASSRGLAGTRDTQYF	TGTGCCAGCAGCCGGGGACTAGCGGGCACTAGAGATACGCAGTATTTT
.	TRBJ1-4	.	TRBV6-1	CASSGQLKANEKLFF	TGTGCCAGCAGTGGACAGTTAAAGGCTAATGAAAAACTGTTTTTT
.	TRBJ2-1	TRBD2	TRBV5-1	CASTELAGTGNEQFF	TGCGCCAGCACCGAACTAGCGGGCACTGGAAATGAGCAGTTCTTC
.	TRBJ2-1	TRBD2	TRBV5-1	CASSLGASGYFYNEQFF	TGCGCCAGCAGCTTAGGGGCTAGCGGGTACTTTTACAATGAGCAGTTCTTC
.	TRBJ2-6	.	TRBV7-9	CASSPGHGRTSGANVLTF	TGTGCCAGCAGCCCTGGACACGGCCGAACTTCTGGGGCCAACGTCCTGACTTTC
.	TRBJ2-7	.	TRBV6-5	CASSDGVLGQYF	TGTGCCAGCAGCGACGGGGTATTAGGGCAGTACTTC
.	TRBJ2-2	TRBD1	TRBV28	CAVQGARTTGELFF	TGTGCCGTTCAGGGGGCGCGGACCACCGGGGAGCTGTTTTTT
.	TRBJ2-3	TRBD1	TRBV9	CASSVGQAITDTQYF	TGTGCCAGCAGCGTGGGACAGGCAATCACAGATACGCAGTATTTT
.	TRBJ1-2	.	TRBV11-2	CASSLSGIGYTF	TGTGCCAGCAGCTTATCCGGGATCGGCTACACCTTC
few	TRBJ1-2	.	TRBV5-1	CASSYAGPNYGYTF	TGCGCCAGCAGCTACGCCGGGCCAAACTATGGCTACACCTTC
once	TRBJ2-5	.	TRBV13	CASSQDIGETQYF	TGTGCCAGCAGCCAGGACATTGGGGAGACCCAGTACTTC
.	TRBJ1-1	.	TRBV27	CASSPYYSRSPGYTEAFF	TGTGCCAGCAGTCCGTATTACTCCCGGAGCCCAGGGTACACTGAAGCTTTCTTT
.	TRBJ1-2	.	TRBV5-8	CASSLALWSGNYGYTF	TGTGCCAGCAGCTTGGCGTTGTGGTCAGGAAACTATGGCTACACCTTC
.	TRBJ1-2	.	TRBV9	CASSGRDGEILYGYTF	TGTGCCAGCAGCGGCCGGGACGGAGAAATTTTATATGGCTACACCTTC
.	TRBJ2-3	.	TRBV27	CASTDRGTDTQYF	TGTGCCAGCACAGATCGGGGCACAGATACGCAGTATTTT
.	TRBJ2-2	.	TRBV11-2	CASSFTGGITGELFF	TGTGCCAGCAGCTTTACGGGGGGCATAACCGGGGAGCTGTTTTTT
.	TRBJ2-7	.	TRBV30	CAWSPFLFERNIYEQYF	TGTGCCTGGAGTCCTTTCCTCTTCGAGCGGAATATCTACGAGCAGTACTTC
.	TRBJ1-1	.	TRBV7-2	CASSFIVTEAFF	TGTGCCAGCAGCTTCATAGTCACTGAAGCTTTCTTT
.	TRBJ1-2	.	TRBV10-1	CASSDPGKTNYGYTF	TGCGCCAGCAGTGATCCGGGAAAAACTAACTATGGCTACACCTTC
.	TRBJ2-7	TRBD1	TRBV2	CASSVGRQGYEQYF	TGTGCCAGCAGTGTTGGGAGACAGGGCTACGAGCAGTACTTC
.	TRBJ1-1	TRBD1	TRBV25-1	CASSQGGDRLNTEAFF	TGTGCCAGCAGTCAAGGGGGGGACAGACTGAACACTGAAGCTTTCTTT
few	TRBJ1-5	.	TRBV7-2	CASSLGRDQPQHF	TGTGCCAGCAGCTTAGGTCGGGATCAGCCCCAGCATTTT
.	TRBJ2-7	TRBD2	TRBV6-4	CASVPSGGSYEQYF	TGTGCCAGTGTCCCCAGCGGGGGGTCCTACGAGCAGTACTTC
.	TRBJ2-3	TRBD2	TRBV19	CASSLAGTDTQYF	TGTGCCAGTAGTCTAGCGGGCACAGATACGCAGTATTTT
.	TRBJ1-1	.	TRBV5-8	CASSLVFTEAFF	TGTGCCAGCAGCTTGGTCTTTACTGAAGCTTTCTTT
.	TRBJ2-7	.	TRBV27	CASTPGRRDGKQYF	TGTGCCAGCACCCCCGGGCGGCGGGATGGAAAGCAGTACTTC
.	TRBJ2-7	TRBD2	TRBV6-6	CASSLSGRYYEQYF	TGTGCCAGCAGCCTTAGCGGGAGGTACTACGAGCAGTACTTC
.	TRBJ1-5	.	TRBV28	CASSFGGRDNQPQHF	TGTGCCAGCAGTTTTGGGGGGAGGGACAATCAGCCCCAGCATTTT